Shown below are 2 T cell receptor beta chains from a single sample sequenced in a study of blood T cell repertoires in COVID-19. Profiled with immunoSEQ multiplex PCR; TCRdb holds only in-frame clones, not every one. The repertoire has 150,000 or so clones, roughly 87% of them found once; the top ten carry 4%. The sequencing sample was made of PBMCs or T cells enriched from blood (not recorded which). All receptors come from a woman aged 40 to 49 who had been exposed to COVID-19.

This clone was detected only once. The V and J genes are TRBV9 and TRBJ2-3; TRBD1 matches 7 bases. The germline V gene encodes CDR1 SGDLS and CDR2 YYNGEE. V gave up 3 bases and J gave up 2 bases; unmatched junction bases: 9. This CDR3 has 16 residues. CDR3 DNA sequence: TGTGCCAGCAGCGCCCCCGAGGACAGGCTCACAGATACGCAGTATTTT. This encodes CASSAPEDRLTDTQYF.

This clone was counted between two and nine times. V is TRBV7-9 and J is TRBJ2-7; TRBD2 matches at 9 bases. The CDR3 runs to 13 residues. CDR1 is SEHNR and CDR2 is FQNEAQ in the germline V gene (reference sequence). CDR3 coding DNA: TGTGCAGCGACCGGGACTAGCTCTTACGAGCAGTACTTC. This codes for CAATGTSSYEQYF.